The 10 T cell receptor beta chains presented below share a single source sample, sequenced in a study of T cell repertoires in cytomegalovirus infection. TCRdb fed the reads into MiXCR, producing one record per CDR3 protein. The sample holds 900,000 to 950,000 distinct CDR3 sequences; roughly 31% are singletons and the top ten take 13%. For these TCRs, the target antigens are not known. The sample in question was cultured CD8+ T cells from PBMCs, obtained from culture after CMV antigen stimulation. The receptors here all came from a human donor in good health (CMV status not recorded). Some clones in this sample may be carry-over from other donors' samples.

The gene calls are TRBV7-9 and TRBJ1-5, with D tentatively TRBD1 (5 bases). CDR1 and CDR2 from the germline V gene are SEHNR and FQNEAQ (reference sequence). The CDR3 loop spans 15 amino acids. V was shortened by 4 bases and J by 3 bases, with 13 bases between the two germline ends. CDR3 region: CASSSSDINNQPQHF. The CDR3 DNA follows: TGTGCCAGCAGCTCTTCGGACATCAACAATCAGCCCCAGCATTTT. Variable domain in full (rest from reference TRBV7-9 and TRBJ1-5): DTGVSQNPRHKITKRGQNVTFRCDPISEHNRLYWYRQTLGQGPEFLTYFQNEAQLEKSRLLSDRFSAERPKGSFSTLEIQRTEQGDSAMYLCASSSSDINNQPQHFGDGTRLSIL.

J is TRBJ1-1 and V is TRBV4-3; 9 bases are a match to TRBD1. This CDR3 spans 16 amino acids. V lost 0 bases, J lost 5 bases, and 7 bases stayed unmatched. The V gene's germline CDR1 is LGHNA and CDR2 YSLEER. The CDR3 region has the DNA TGCGCCAGCAGCCAAGATAAAAGGACAGGGGCAACTGAAGCTTTCTTT. As protein: CASSQDKRTGATEAFF.

The chain employs TRBV20-1 and TRBJ2-2; D is undetermined. The germline gives CDR1 DFQATT, CDR2 SNEGSKA (reference sequence). V lost 1 base to trimming and J lost 2 bases, with 5 bases between them. The CDR3 sequence is 13 residues long. This CDR3 is CSARGGNTGELFF. The CDR3 DNA sequence: TGCAGTGCTAGAGGAGGAAACACCGGGGAGCTGTTTTTT.

The chain recombines TRBV27 with TRBJ2-7; 8 positions match TRBD1. The CDR3 loop spans 15 amino acids. Germline V gene sequence: CDR1 MNHEY, CDR2 SMNVEV (reference sequence). Germline trimming cut 3 bases from V and 2 bases from J; bases unmatched to any gene: 6. The CDR3 here is CASSFWTGSPYEQYV. In nucleotides, the CDR3 is TGTGCCAGCAGTTTTTGGACAGGGAGCCCCTACGAGCAGTACGTC.

In this sample, this clonotype turned up a few times. This chain uses TRBV28 with TRBJ2-1; possible D gene TRBD2, 7 bases. V lost 7 bases and J lost 6, with 25 bases in between. The CDR3 loop spans 17 amino acids. The germline gives CDR1 MDHEN, CDR2 SYDVKM. CDR3 protein: CASNEERGGAIRNEQFF. DNA of the CDR3: TGTGCCAGCAATGAAGAGAGAGGGGGGGCAATACGCAATGAGCAGTTCTTC.

This clonotype was detected a few times. This chain uses TRBV5-6 with TRBJ1-6; a possible D gene is TRBD1 (5 bases). Germline loops: CDR1 SGHDT, CDR2 YYEEEE. The length of the CDR3 is 15 residues. Trimming removed 0 bases from V and 7 bases from J, with 11 bases in between. The CDR3 spells CASSLGQNGNSPLHF. DNA for the CDR3: TGTGCCAGCAGCTTGGGACAGAACGGGAATTCACCCCTCCACTTT.

This clonotype was seen repeatedly, ten times or more. The J gene is TRBJ2-2, the V gene TRBV7-8; 8 bases are shared with TRBD1. J gave up 4 bases and V 4 bases, and 14 bases lay outside the gene matches. Germline CDR1 reads SGHVS; CDR2 reads FQNEAQ. The CDR3 spans 18 residues. Here the CDR3 reads CASSSPRQGKDITGELFF. The CDR3 DNA reads as TGTGCCAGCAGCTCCCCGAGACAGGGGAAAGATATCACCGGGGAGCTGTTTTTT. Full variable domain (rest looked up from reference TRBV7-8 and TRBJ2-2): GAGVSQSPRYKVAKRGQDVALRCDPISGHVSLFWYQQALGQGPEFLTYFQNEAQLDKSGLPSDRFFAERPEGSVSTLKIQRTQQEDSAVYLCASSSPRQGKDITGELFFGEGSRLTVL.

This clonotype came up a few times. The rearrangement uses TRBV4-1 and TRBJ1-1, with a tentative D call TRBD1 (5 bases). CDR3 size: 11 residues. Trimming took 5 bases from V and 11 from J, leaving 12 bases between them. The germline V gene encodes CDR1 MGHRA and CDR2 YSYEKL. Here the CDR3 reads CASSEKGRAFF. For the CDR3, the DNA is TGCGCCAGCAGCGAAAAGGGGCGGGCTTTCTTT.

This clonotype came up many times. The gene calls are TRBV7-2 and TRBJ2-3; unclear D gene. V shed 5 bases and J shed 2 bases, with 8 bases lying between them. Per germline, CDR1 SGHTA and CDR2 FQGNSA. This CDR3 is 13 amino acids long. The CDR3 DNA follows: TGTGCCAGCAGCCCACATCCCACAGATACGCAGTATTTT. Translation: CASSPHPTDTQYF.

The CDR3 DNA reads TGTGCCAGTAGTATAGGTTTTGGTAGCAATCAGCCCCAGCATTTT. Protein sequence: CASSIGFGSNQPQHF. This chain links TRBV19 with TRBJ1-5; D unclear. CDR1 and CDR2 from the germline V gene are LNHDA and SQIVND (reference sequence). Trimming removed 1 base at V and 0 bases at J, with 7 bases between. This CDR3 is 15 amino acids long.